The 19 T cell receptor beta chains given below trace back to one sample, sequenced in a study of blood T cell repertoires in COVID-19. Produced via immunoSEQ multiplex PCR; TCRdb's table is partial and in-frame only. This sample has some 320,000 clones, with over 90% found just once. The sequenced sample was PBMCs or T cells enriched from blood (not recorded which). The receptors originated from a woman aged 25 to 39 who had been exposed to COVID-19.

J is TRBJ1-1 and V is TRBV18; a possible D gene is TRBD1 (5 bases). Germline V gene lookup returns CDR1 KGHSH and CDR2 LQKENI. The length of the CDR3 is 14 residues. Trimming took 1 base from V and 6 from J, leaving 12 bases between them. The CDR3 protein is CASSPRGERSEAFF. DNA of the CDR3: TGTGCCAGCTCACCACGGGGGGAACGCTCTGAAGCTTTCTTT.

The chain has TRBV19 and TRBJ1-5; tentative D call: TRBD1 (6 bases). Germline values: CDR1 LNHDA, CDR2 SQIVND (reference sequence). The CDR3 consists of 15 residues. Trimming cost V 4 bases and J 4 bases, with 14 bases left between them. CDR3 region: CASSTTRDTNQPQHF. CDR3 DNA: TGTGCCAGTAGTACAACCCGGGACACTAATCAGCCCCAGCATTTT.

The chain carries TRBV14 and TRBJ1-1; 12 nucleotides line up with TRBD1. The CDR3 length is 18 residues. Germline loops: CDR1 SGHDN, CDR2 FVKESK. V was pared by 4 bases and J by 0 bases, with 9 bases of the junction left unmatched. This chain's CDR3 is CASSPRDRGRTLNTEAFF. CDR3 in DNA: TGTGCCAGCAGCCCCCGGGACAGGGGGCGGACCCTGAACACTGAAGCTTTCTTT.

V gene TRBV2 combines with J gene TRBJ1-3, with D maybe TRBD1 (5 bases). Trimming removed 8 bases from V and 7 bases from J, with 18 bases in between. The CDR3 is 14 amino acids. Germline V CDR1 and CDR2: SNHLY, FYNNEI. CDR3 coding DNA: TGTGCCAGCGGAGCGGGGGACTCACGGAACACCATATATTTT. Amino acids: CASGAGDSRNTIYF.

This chain joins TRBV19 and TRBJ1-5; D possibly corresponds to TRBD1 (5 bases). Per the germline V gene, CDR1 is LNHDA and CDR2 is SQIVND (reference sequence). This CDR3 is 15 amino acids long. Trimming pared 6 bases from V and 0 bases from J, leaving 12 bases between. The CDR3 reads CASSQGQHSNQPQHF. The DNA of the CDR3 is TGTGCCAGTAGCCAGGGCCAGCATAGCAATCAGCCCCAGCATTTT.

This chain uses TRBV4-1 with TRBJ1-2; D remains unclear. V was pared by 1 base and J by 5 bases, with 17 bases between. There are 16 residues in the CDR3. Germline CDR1 and CDR2: MGHRA and YSYEKL. CDR3 sequence: CASSQVDTQKAYGYTF. The CDR3 region has the DNA TGCGCCAGCAGCCAAGTTGACACCCAAAAGGCTTATGGCTACACCTTC.

The chain employs TRBV4-1 and TRBJ2-5; 10 bases map to TRBD2. Germline trimming cut 4 bases from V and 2 bases from J; bases unmatched to any gene: 4. Looked up from germline, CDR1 is MGHRA and CDR2 is YSYEKL. The CDR3 extends over 15 amino acids. In DNA, the CDR3 is TGCGCCAGCAGCCGCCAGACTAGCGGGCAAGAGACCCAGTACTTC. Protein product: CASSRQTSGQETQYF.

The rearrangement joins TRBV7-9 to TRBJ2-7; 9 bases align to TRBD1. CDR1 is SEHNR and CDR2 is FQNEAQ in the germline V gene (reference sequence). CDR3 length: 17 residues. Trimming at V came to 7 bases and at J to 0 bases, leaving 13 bases not matched to a gene. DNA of the CDR3: TGTGCCAGCATGGGACAGGGACCCCCTCCGAGCTCCTACGAGCAGTACTTC. This gives the protein CASMGQGPPPSSYEQYF.

The chain is built from TRBV7-8 and TRBJ2-5, with D possibly being TRBD2 (6 bases). V lost 4 bases to trimming and J lost 8 bases, with 20 bases between them. CDR1 is SGHVS and CDR2 is FQNEAQ in the germline V gene. This CDR3 region has 15 residues. The CDR3 bases are TGTGCCAGCAGCTCCACGGGGGATTCATTCGAAACCCAGTACTTC. It translates to CASSSTGDSFETQYF.

The rearrangement joins TRBV5-1 to TRBJ1-5; D might be TRBD1 (5 bases). V lost 3 bases, J lost 5 bases, and 15 bases lay in between. This CDR3 spans 15 amino acids. Germline V gene lookup returns CDR1 SGHRS and CDR2 YFSETQ. The CDR3 region is CASSWAGGGDQPQHF. CDR3 DNA: TGCGCCAGCAGCTGGGCTGGGGGAGGGGATCAGCCCCAGCATTTT.

V gene TRBV18 combines with J gene TRBJ2-7; 10 positions agree with TRBD1. CDR1 is KGHSH and CDR2 is LQKENI in the germline V gene. V shed 4 bases and J 3 bases; nucleotides not matched to a gene: 3. This CDR3 region has 14 residues. CDR3: CASSRDRGRYEQYF. The CDR3 region has the DNA TGTGCCAGCTCACGGGACAGGGGACGCTACGAGCAGTACTTC.

The chain combines TRBV2 with TRBJ1-3; 7 bases are a match to TRBD1. With 3 bases clipped from V and 4 bases from J, the junction kept 6 bases outside the gene matches. Germline V gene lookup returns CDR1 SNHLY and CDR2 FYNNEI. The CDR3 length is 15 residues. The CDR3 coding sequence is TGTGCCAGCAGTGAGGGACAGCTGAGGGGAAACACCATATATTTT. It is translated as CASSEGQLRGNTIYF. Together with reference TRBV2 and TRBJ1-3, the CDR3 gives the full variable domain: EPEVTQTPSHQVTQMGQEVILRCVPISNHLYFYWYRQILGQKVEFLVSFYNNEISEKSEIFDDQFSVERPDGSNFTLKIRSTKLEDSAMYFCASSEGQLRGNTIYFGEGSWLTVV.

V gene TRBV12-2 combines with J gene TRBJ1-1; the table names TRBD1, a call not compared with the DNA. TRBV12-2 is given as a pseudogene. This CDR3 is built from 17 residues. The CDR3 coding sequence is TGTGCAAGTCGCTTCACCGATACGACAGAGTCCGACACTGAAGCTTTCTTT. It yields the protein CASRFTDTTESDTEAFF.

V is TRBV4-1 and J is TRBJ2-3; 7 nucleotides match TRBD2. CDR1 and CDR2 (germline): MGHRA, YSYEKL. V shed 5 bases, J shed 7 bases, and the junction held 12 bases outside the gene matches. The CDR3 loop spans 15 amino acids. CDR3 sequence: CASSGSAGVSHTQYF. In DNA, the CDR3 is TGCGCCAGCAGCGGGTCCGCGGGAGTGTCTCATACGCAGTATTTT.

This sequence joins TRBV7-2 and TRBJ1-1; D unclear. V lost 5 bases and J 1 base, leaving 11 bases between the germline ends. The CDR3 sequence is 14 residues long. Germline V lookup: CDR1 SGHTA, CDR2 FQGNSA. The chain's CDR3 is CASSLNAGNTEAFF. CDR3 DNA: TGTGCCAGCAGCCTAAACGCGGGGAACACTGAAGCTTTCTTT. Using reference TRBV7-2 and TRBJ1-1 for the parts outside the CDR3, the full variable domain is GAGVSQSPSNKVTEKGKDVELRCDPISGHTALYWYRQSLGQGLEFLIYFQGNSAPDKSGLPSDRFSAERTGGSVSTLTIQRTQQEDSAVYLCASSLNAGNTEAFFGQGTRLTVV.

This clone has just one count. This chain links TRBV23-1 with TRBJ1-6; the match to TRBD1 covers 8 bases. TRBV23-1 is annotated as an ORF whose role is uncertain. CDR3 size: 16 residues. The V and J ends lost 2 bases and 4 bases, in that order; junction bases with no gene match: 4. CDR3 sequence (DNA): TGCGCCAGCAGTCAACTCCAGGGGGCATATAATTCACCCCTCCACTTT. This translates into CASSQLQGAYNSPLHF.

The chain combines TRBV5-1 with TRBJ2-7, with D possibly being TRBD1 (5 bases). This CDR3 has 14 residues. Germline CDR1 reads SGHRS; CDR2 reads YFSETQ. V was shortened by 4 bases and J by 6 bases, with 17 bases between the two germline ends. CDR3 protein: CASSAHDSSGEQYF. In DNA form, the CDR3 reads TGCGCCAGCAGCGCCCACGACAGTTCCGGCGAGCAGTACTTC. The entire variable domain, with the rest obtained from reference TRBV5-1 and TRBJ2-7, is as follows: KAGVTQTPRYLIKTRGQQVTLSCSPISGHRSVSWYQQTPGQGLQFLFEYFSETQRNKGNFPGRFSGRQFSNSRSEMNVSTLELGDSALYLCASSAHDSSGEQYFGPGTRLTVT.

V usage is TRBV18 and J usage is TRBJ2-6; 7 bases agree with TRBD1. Per germline, CDR1 KGHSH and CDR2 LQKENI. The CDR3 is made up of 16 amino acids. V was pared by 0 bases and J by 3 bases, with 2 bases of the junction left unmatched. The CDR3 here is CASSPPRTGGANVLTF. CDR3 bases: TGTGCCAGCTCACCACCCCGGACAGGTGGGGCCAACGTCCTGACTTTC. Using reference TRBV18 and TRBJ2-6 for the parts outside the CDR3, the full variable domain is NAGVMQNPRHLVRRRGQEARLRCSPMKGHSHVYWYRQLPEEGLKFMVYLQKENIIDESGMPKERFSAEFPKEGPSILRIQQVVRGDSAAYFCASSPPRTGGANVLTFGAGSRLTVL.

The chain uses TRBV4-3 and TRBJ1-6; D perhaps matches TRBD1 (5 bases). From germline, CDR1 is LGHNA and CDR2 YSLEER. V was pared by 0 bases and J by 9 bases, with 24 bases between. The CDR3 has 19 residues. DNA of the CDR3: TGCGCCAGCAGCCAAGATCCGACTTTTTCGCAGGGCCAAACTTCACCCCTCCACTTT. This encodes CASSQDPTFSQGQTSPLHF.